The entry that follows covers one T cell receptor (beta chain) sequence. The antigen is undetermined. Profiling relied on immunoSEQ multiplex PCR, and the TCRdb table lists in-frame clones only, not all of them. The table records about 83,000 clones, roughly 98% of them present only once. This specimen belongs to a study of Tregs in tolerant kidney transplant recipients. Study-level results: Biological reproducibility was not directly addressed, but technical replication error appeared minimal.

The V and J ends lost 0 bases and 9 bases respectively, with 4 bases between them. Germline CDR1 and CDR2: SGDLS and YYNGEE. This CDR3 spans 11 amino acids. The chain links TRBV9 to TRBJ2-1; D gene unclear. This material consisted of CD4+ T cells from blood, taken before the transplant. This sequence originates from a human donor who received a combined kidney and bone marrow transplant. This CDR3 reads CASSVGAEQFF. The DNA of the CDR3 is TGTGCCAGCAGCGTAGGGGCTGAGCAGTTCTTC.